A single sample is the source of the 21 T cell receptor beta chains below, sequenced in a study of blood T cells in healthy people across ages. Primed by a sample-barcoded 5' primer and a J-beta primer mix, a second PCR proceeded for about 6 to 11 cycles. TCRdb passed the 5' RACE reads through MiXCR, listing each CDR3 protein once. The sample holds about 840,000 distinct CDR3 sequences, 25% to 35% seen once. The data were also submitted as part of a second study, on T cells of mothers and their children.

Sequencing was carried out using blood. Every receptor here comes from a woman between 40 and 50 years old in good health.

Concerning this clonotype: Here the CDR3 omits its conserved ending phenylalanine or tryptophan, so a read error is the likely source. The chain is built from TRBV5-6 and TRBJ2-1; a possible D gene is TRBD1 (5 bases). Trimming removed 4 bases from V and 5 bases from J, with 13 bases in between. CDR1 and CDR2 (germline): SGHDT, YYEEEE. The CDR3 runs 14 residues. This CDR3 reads CASSRTPGNNEQFL. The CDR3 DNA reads TGTGCCAGCAGCAGGACCCCAGGGAACAATGAGCAGTTCTTG.

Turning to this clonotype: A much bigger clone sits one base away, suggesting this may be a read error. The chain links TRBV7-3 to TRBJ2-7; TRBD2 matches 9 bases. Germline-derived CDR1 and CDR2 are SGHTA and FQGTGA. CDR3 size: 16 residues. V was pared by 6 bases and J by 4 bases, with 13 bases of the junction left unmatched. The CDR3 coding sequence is TGTGCCAGCAGGACCCGCTCCCTAGCGGGGAGGTACGAGCAGTACTTC. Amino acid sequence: CASRTRSLAGRYEQYF.

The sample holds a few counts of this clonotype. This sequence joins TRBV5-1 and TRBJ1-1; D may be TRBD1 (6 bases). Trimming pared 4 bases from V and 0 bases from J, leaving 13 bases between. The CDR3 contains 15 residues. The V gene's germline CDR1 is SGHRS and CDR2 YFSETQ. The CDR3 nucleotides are TGCGCCAGCAGCCTTACGGGGGGCATGAACACTGAAGCTTTCTTT. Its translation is CASSLTGGMNTEAFF.

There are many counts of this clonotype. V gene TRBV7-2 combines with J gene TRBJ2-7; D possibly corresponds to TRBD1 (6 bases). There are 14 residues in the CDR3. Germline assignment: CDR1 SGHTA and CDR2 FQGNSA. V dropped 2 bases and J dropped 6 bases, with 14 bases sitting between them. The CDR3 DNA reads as TGTGCCAGCAGCTTAACAGGGAATACCCTCGAGCAGTACTTC. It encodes CASSLTGNTLEQYF. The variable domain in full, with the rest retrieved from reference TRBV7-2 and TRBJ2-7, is GAGVSQSPSNKVTEKGKDVELRCDPISGHTALYWYRQSLGQGLEFLIYFQGNSAPDKSGLPSDRFSAERTGGSVSTLTIQRTQQEDSAVYLCASSLTGNTLEQYFGPGTRLTVT.

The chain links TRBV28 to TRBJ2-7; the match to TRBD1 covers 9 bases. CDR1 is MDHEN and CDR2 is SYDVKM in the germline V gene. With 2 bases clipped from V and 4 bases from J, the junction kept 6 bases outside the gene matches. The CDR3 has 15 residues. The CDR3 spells CASSLAGQGEYEQYF. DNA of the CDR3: TGTGCCAGCAGTTTAGCGGGACAGGGAGAATACGAGCAGTACTTC.

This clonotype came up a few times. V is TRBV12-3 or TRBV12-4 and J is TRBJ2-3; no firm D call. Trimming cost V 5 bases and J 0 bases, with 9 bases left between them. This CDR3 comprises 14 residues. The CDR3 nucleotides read TGTGCCAGCAGTCATGACGGAAGCACAGATACGCAGTATTTT. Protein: CASSHDGSTDTQYF.

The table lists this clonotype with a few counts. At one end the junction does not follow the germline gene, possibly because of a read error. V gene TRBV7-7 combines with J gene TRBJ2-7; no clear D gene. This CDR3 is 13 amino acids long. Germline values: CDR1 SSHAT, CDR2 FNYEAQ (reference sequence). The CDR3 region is CASSSTAGHEQYF. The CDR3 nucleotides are TGTGCTAGCAGTTCTACCGCAGGTCATGAGCAGTACTTC.

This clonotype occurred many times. CDR3 residues: CASSSFTKIHEQFF. DNA for the CDR3: TGCGCCAGCAGCTCCTTCACAAAGATCCATGAGCAGTTCTTC. The rearrangement joins TRBV4-1 to TRBJ2-1, with D uncertain. V shed 5 bases and J shed 8 bases, with 16 bases lying between them. Germline CDR1 reads MGHRA; CDR2 reads YSYEKL. CDR3 size: 14 residues.

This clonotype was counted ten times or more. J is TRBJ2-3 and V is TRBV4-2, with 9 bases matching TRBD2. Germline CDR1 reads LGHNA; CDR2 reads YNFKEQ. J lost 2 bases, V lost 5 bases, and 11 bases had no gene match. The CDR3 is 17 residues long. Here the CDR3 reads CASSSPRAGGDTDTQYF. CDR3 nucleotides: TGTGCCAGCAGCTCCCCTAGAGCGGGGGGTGACACAGATACGCAGTATTTT.

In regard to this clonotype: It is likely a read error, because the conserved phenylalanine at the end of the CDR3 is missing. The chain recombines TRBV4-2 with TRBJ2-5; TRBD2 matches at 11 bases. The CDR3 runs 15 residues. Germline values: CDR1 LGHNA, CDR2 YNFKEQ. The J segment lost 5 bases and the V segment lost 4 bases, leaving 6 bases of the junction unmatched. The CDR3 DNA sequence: TGTGCCAGCAGCCCCGGGACTAGCGGTTCGGAGACCCAGTACGTC. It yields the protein CASSPGTSGSETQYV.

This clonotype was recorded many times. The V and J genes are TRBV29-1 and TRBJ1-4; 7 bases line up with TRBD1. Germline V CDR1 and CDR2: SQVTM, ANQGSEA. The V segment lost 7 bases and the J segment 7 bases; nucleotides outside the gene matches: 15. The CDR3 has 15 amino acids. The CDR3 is CSATERTGPSEKLFF. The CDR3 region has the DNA TGCAGCGCAACGGAGAGGACAGGCCCTAGTGAAAAACTGTTTTTT.

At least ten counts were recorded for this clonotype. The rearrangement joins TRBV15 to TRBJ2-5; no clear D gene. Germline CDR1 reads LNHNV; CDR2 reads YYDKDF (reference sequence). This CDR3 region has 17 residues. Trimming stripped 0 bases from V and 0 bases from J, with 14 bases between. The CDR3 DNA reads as TGTGCCACCAGCAGAGATCCCCTTAGTGTGGACCAAGAGACCCAGTACTTC. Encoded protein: CATSRDPLSVDQETQYF.

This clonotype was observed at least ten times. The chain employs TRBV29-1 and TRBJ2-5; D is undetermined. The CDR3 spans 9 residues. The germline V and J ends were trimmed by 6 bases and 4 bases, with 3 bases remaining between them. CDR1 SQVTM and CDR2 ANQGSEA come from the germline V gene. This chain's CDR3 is CSVPETQYF. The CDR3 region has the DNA TGCAGCGTCCCAGAGACCCAGTACTTC. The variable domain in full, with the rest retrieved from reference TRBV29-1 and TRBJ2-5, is SAVISQKPSRDICQRGTSLTIQCQVDSQVTMMFWYRQQPGQSLTLIATANQGSEATYESGFVIDKFPISRPNLTFSTLTVSNMSPEDSSIYLCSVPETQYFGPGTRLLVL.

DNA of the CDR3: TGCAGCGTTTACTCCCCGGGCGGGGGGTACGAGCAGTACTTC. Translation gives CSVYSPGGGYEQYF. J is TRBJ2-7 and V is TRBV29-1; 8 positions match TRBD2. The germline V gene encodes CDR1 SQVTM and CDR2 ANQGSEA. This CDR3 has 14 amino acids. V dropped 5 bases and J dropped 4; count of bases not matched to a gene: 10.

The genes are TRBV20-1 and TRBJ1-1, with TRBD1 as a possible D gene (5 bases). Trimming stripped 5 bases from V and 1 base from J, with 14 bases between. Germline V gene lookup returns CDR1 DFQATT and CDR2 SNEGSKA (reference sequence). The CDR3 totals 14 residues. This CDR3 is CSADTGTQNTEAFF. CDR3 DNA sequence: TGCAGTGCTGATACCGGGACCCAGAACACTGAAGCTTTCTTT.

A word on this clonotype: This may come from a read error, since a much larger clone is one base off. CDR3 sequence reads: CASTQDRDDERFF. In DNA form, the CDR3 reads TGTGCCAGCACCCAAGACAGGGACGATGAGCGGTTCTTC. J is TRBJ2-1 and V is TRBV7-8, with 7 bases identical to TRBD1. The CDR3 spans 13 residues. Germline V CDR1 and CDR2: SGHVS, FQNEAQ.

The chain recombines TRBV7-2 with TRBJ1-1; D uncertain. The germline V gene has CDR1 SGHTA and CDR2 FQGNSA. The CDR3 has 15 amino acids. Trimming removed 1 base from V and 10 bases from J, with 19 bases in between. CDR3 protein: CASSLVTSYGPAAFF. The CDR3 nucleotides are TGTGCCAGCAGCTTAGTTACCAGCTACGGGCCAGCAGCTTTCTTT.

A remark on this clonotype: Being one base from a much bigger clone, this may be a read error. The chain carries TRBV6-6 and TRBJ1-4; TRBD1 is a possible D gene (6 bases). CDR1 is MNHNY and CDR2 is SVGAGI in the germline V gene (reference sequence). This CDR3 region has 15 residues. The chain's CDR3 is CASSYSQGRGEELFF. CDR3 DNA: TGTGCCAGCAGTTACTCACAGGGTCGGGGTGAAGAACTGTTTTTT.

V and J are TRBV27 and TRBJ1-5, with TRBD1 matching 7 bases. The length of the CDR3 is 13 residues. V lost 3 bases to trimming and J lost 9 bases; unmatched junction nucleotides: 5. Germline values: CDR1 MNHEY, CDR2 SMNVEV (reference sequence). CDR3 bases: TGTGCCAGCAGTTTGGGACAGCAGATGCCCCAGCATTTT. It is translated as CASSLGQQMPQHF.

Here the CDR3 DNA reads TGTGCCAGCAGCTCGTCCAGGGGAAAAGAGACCCAGTACTTC. It yields the protein CASSSSRGKETQYF. V usage is TRBV7-9 and J usage is TRBJ2-5, with D possibly matching TRBD1 (6 bases). The germline gives CDR1 SEHNR, CDR2 FQNEAQ (reference sequence). The CDR3 covers 14 residues. Trimming removed 4 bases from V and 3 bases from J, with 12 bases in between.

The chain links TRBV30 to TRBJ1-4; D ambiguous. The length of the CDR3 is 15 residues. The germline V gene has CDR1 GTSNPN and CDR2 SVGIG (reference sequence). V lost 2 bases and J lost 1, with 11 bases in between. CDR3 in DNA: TGTGCCTGGAGTTGGAGGGCTGGAACTAATGAAAAACTGTTTTTT. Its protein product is CAWSWRAGTNEKLFF.